The clone carrying this T cell receptor beta chain was detected a few times. The antigen remains undetermined. These data are taken from a study of blood T cells in healthy people across ages. Overall study results and limits: It was the long-lived donors that had more naive CD4+ cells and higher diversity than aged donors.

Together with a sample-barcoded 5' primer, a J-beta primer mix was included in a second PCR lasting about 7 to 12 cycles. The authors tagged each cDNA molecule using a template-switch adaptor with 12 random nucleotides. TCRdb itself ran the 5' RACE reads through MiXCR, one entry per CDR3 protein. The data contain nearly 800,000 distinct CDR3 sequences, approximately 53% of them singletons. Specimen: blood. The clonotype comes from a man in his forties in good health.

CDR3 residues: CASSARDSSSTDTQYF. DNA for the CDR3: TGCGCCAGCAGCGCTCGGGACAGCTCAAGCACAGATACGCAGTATTTT. This chain links TRBV5-1 with TRBJ2-3; TRBD1 agrees at 7 bases. V shed 4 bases and J 0 bases; nucleotides not matched to a gene: 8. The CDR3 covers 16 residues. The germline gives CDR1 SGHRS, CDR2 YFSETQ.